The next 25 T cell receptor beta chains were all read from a single sample in a study of shared clonotypes between healthy human individuals. Only in-frame clones appear in the TCRdb table, and some are missing; sequencing was by immunoSEQ multiplex PCR. The data show a few million clones, approximately 92% seen once. The sequenced sample was naive CD4+ T cells sorted from blood. Subset reported: CD45RA+ positively selected. All receptors derive from a man aged 18 to 30 in good health.

This clone was seen a single time. The chain is built from TRBV12-5 and TRBJ2-2; TRBD1 matches 10 bases. CDR3 size: 16 residues. The germline V gene encodes CDR1 LGHNT and CDR2 FRNRAP. Unmatched junction bases numbered 7, after V lost 4 bases and J lost 5 bases. The CDR3 coding sequence is TGTGCTAGTGGTTCTTCGACGGGACAGGGGACCGGGGAGCTGTTTTTT. Protein: CASGSSTGQGTGELFF.

The V and J genes are TRBV11-2 and TRBJ1-6; D gene ambiguous. The CDR3 is 16 residues long. Germline V gives CDR1 SGHAT, CDR2 FQNNGV. Trimming removed 3 bases from V and 5 bases from J, with 14 bases in between. CDR3 sequence reads: CASSFPLGLDNSPLHF. The CDR3 coding sequence is TGTGCCAGCAGCTTTCCTTTAGGTCTGGATAATTCACCCCTCCACTTT.

This chain links TRBV5-1 with TRBJ1-5, with unresolved D. This CDR3 is built from 13 residues. V lost 4 bases to trimming and J lost 6 bases, with 11 bases between them. From germline, CDR1 is SGHRS and CDR2 YFSETQ. This CDR3 reads CASSQTLGQPQHF. CDR3 bases: TGCGCCAGCAGCCAGACGCTAGGTCAGCCCCAGCATTTT.

V and J are TRBV10-3 and TRBJ2-1; TRBD2 is a possible D gene (5 bases). Germline assignment: CDR1 ENHRY and CDR2 SYGVKD. The CDR3 is 13 residues long. Between the trimmed V and J ends, which lost 4 bases and 7 bases, there was a span of 11 bases. The DNA for the CDR3 is TGTGCCATCAGTGCCGGGGAAGGAAATGAGCAGTTCTTC. This sequence encodes CAISAGEGNEQFF.

This clone was observed a handful of times. The sample holds other DNA sequences that translate to the same CDR3. The rearrangement joins TRBV18 to TRBJ1-5, with no clear D. V gave up 3 bases and J gave up 4 bases, with 4 bases separating them. Germline-derived CDR1 and CDR2 are KGHSH and LQKENI. The CDR3 contains 12 residues. CDR3 in amino acids: CASSPSNQPQHF. The CDR3 nucleotides read TGTGCCAGCTCACCTAGTAATCAGCCCCAGCATTTT. Full variable domain (remainder filled in from reference TRBV18 and TRBJ1-5): NAGVMQNPRHLVRRRGQEARLRCSPMKGHSHVYWYRQLPEEGLKFMVYLQKENIIDESGMPKERFSAEFPKEGPSILRIQQVVRGDSAAYFCASSPSNQPQHFGDGTRLSIL.

V usage is TRBV30 and J usage is TRBJ1-5; 7 bases align to TRBD1. The trim removed 0 bases at V and 5 bases at J, leaving 13 bases unmatched. Germline V gene lookup returns CDR1 GTSNPN and CDR2 SVGIG (reference sequence). The CDR3 has 17 amino acids. CDR3 DNA sequence: TGTGCCTGGAGTGTTCGGCAGGGGGGCGTACTGGATCAGCCCCAGCATTTT. Translated: CAWSVRQGGVLDQPQHF.

The chain links TRBV21-1 to TRBJ1-1. TRBV21-1 is recorded as a pseudogene. The CDR3 has 14 amino acids. CDR3 DNA: TGTGCCAGCAGCAAAGGGCTCAGGAGGGCCAAAGCTTTCTTT. This codes for CASSKGLRRAKAFF.

The V gene is TRBV9, the J gene TRBJ2-2; 8 nucleotides line up with TRBD2. CDR3 length equals 16 residues. Germline assignment: CDR1 SGDLS and CDR2 YYNGEE. The junction had 5 bases not matched to a gene; V was cut back by 3 bases and J by 1 base. Here the CDR3 reads CASSALAGGNTGELFF. The CDR3 bases are TGTGCCAGCAGCGCTCTTGCGGGGGGGAACACCGGGGAGCTGTTTTTT.

As concerns this clone: At the DNA level, this CDR3 is encoded by other sequences in the same sample as well. CDR3 residues: CASSLVAGPSYEQYF. CDR3 DNA sequence: TGCGCCAGCAGCTTGGTAGCGGGTCCCTCCTACGAGCAGTACTTC. The rearrangement links TRBV5-1 to TRBJ2-7; TRBD2 aligns across 7 bases. The CDR3 has 15 residues. J was trimmed by 0 bases and V by 0 bases; bases with no gene match: 3. Germline CDR1 reads SGHRS; CDR2 reads YFSETQ.

CDR3 DNA sequence: TGCGCCAGCAGTGTTCTGGGAGCCCATATGAACACTGAAGCTTTCTTT. Encoded protein: CASSVLGAHMNTEAFF. The rearrangement uses TRBV10-2 and TRBJ1-1; D is ambiguous. The CDR3 length is 16 residues. The germline V gene encodes CDR1 WSHSY and CDR2 SAAADI. Trimming removed 4 bases from V and 0 bases from J, with 15 bases in between.

The V call is TRBV2, the J call TRBJ2-4; 9 positions agree with TRBD1. CDR1 SNHLY and CDR2 FYNNEI come from the germline V gene. The V segment lost 7 bases and the J segment 7 bases; nucleotides outside the gene matches: 5. This CDR3 comprises 13 residues. The DNA of the CDR3 is TGTGCCAGCACCACAGACAGGGGGAACATTCAGTACTTC. Amino acid sequence: CASTTDRGNIQYF.

The genes are TRBV4-1 and TRBJ1-4; no firm D call. This CDR3 spans 15 amino acids. Germline loops: CDR1 MGHRA, CDR2 YSYEKL. V lost 5 bases, J lost 0 bases, and 10 bases lay in between. The DNA of the CDR3 is TGCGCCAGCAGCAAGGACGGGGCAACTAATGAAAAACTGTTTTTT. Its protein product is CASSKDGATNEKLFF.

V is TRBV10-3 and J is TRBJ1-1, with 7 bases lining up with TRBD1. The germline V gene has CDR1 ENHRY and CDR2 SYGVKD. The CDR3 extends over 13 amino acids. The V and J ends lost 11 bases and 1 base, in that order; junction bases with no gene match: 7. CDR3 nucleotides: TGTGCCCTCCGGGACAGCACGAACACTGAAGCTTTCTTT. Protein sequence: CALRDSTNTEAFF.

The chain recombines TRBV6-6 with TRBJ1-2; D is perhaps TRBD1 (5 bases). The CDR3 is 15 residues long. The germline V gene encodes CDR1 MNHNY and CDR2 SVGAGI (reference sequence). Trimming removed 3 bases at V and 3 bases at J, with 14 bases between. The DNA of the CDR3 is TGTGCCAGCAGTTATCTATTTGGGGGTGACTATGGCTACACCTTC. This gives the protein CASSYLFGGDYGYTF.

The V and J genes are TRBV27 and TRBJ2-2; D is unresolved. V lost 5 bases and J 1 base, leaving 8 bases between the germline ends. CDR1 is MNHEY, CDR2 SMNVEV, per germline (reference sequence). The CDR3 is 14 amino acids. The CDR3 is CASSPTWNTGELFF. The DNA for the CDR3 is TGTGCCAGCAGTCCCACTTGGAACACCGGGGAGCTGTTTTTT.

This chain links TRBV5-1 with TRBJ1-4; D is unresolved. The germline gives CDR1 SGHRS, CDR2 YFSETQ. This CDR3 region has 15 residues. The germline V and J ends were trimmed by 8 bases and 0 bases, with 14 bases remaining between them. CDR3 DNA sequence: TGCGCCAGTCAGGCAGTTCCTGCAACTAATGAAAAACTGTTTTTT. The encoded protein is CASQAVPATNEKLFF.

J is TRBJ2-3 and V is TRBV19; 8 bases agree with TRBD2. The junction had 6 bases not matched to a gene; V was cut back by 4 bases and J by 0 bases. The CDR3 loop spans 16 amino acids. Germline CDR1 reads LNHDA; CDR2 reads SQIVND (reference sequence). CDR3 DNA sequence: TGTGCCAGTAGTAATGTAGCGGGGACCAGCACAGATACGCAGTATTTT. It is translated as CASSNVAGTSTDTQYF.

This clone was seen a few times. V usage is TRBV11-2 and J usage is TRBJ2-2, with 9 bases fitting TRBD1. This CDR3 spans 17 amino acids. The junction had 7 bases not matched to a gene; V was cut back by 0 bases and J by 5 bases. CDR1 is SGHAT, CDR2 FQNNGV, per germline. The CDR3 DNA follows: TGTGCCAGCAGCTTAGACCGGGACAGGGAGGGAACCGGGGAGCTGTTTTTT. Protein: CASSLDRDREGTGELFF.

J is TRBJ1-2 and V is TRBV19; no clear D. V lost 2 bases to trimming and J lost 6 bases, with 13 bases between them. CDR1 and CDR2 (germline): LNHDA, SQIVND (reference sequence). There are 14 residues in the CDR3. The CDR3, as DNA: TGTGCCAGTAGTATACAGCCCGTAAGGAATGGCTACACCTTC. This translates into CASSIQPVRNGYTF. Full variable domain (outside the CDR3, taken from reference TRBV19 and TRBJ1-2): DGGITQSPKYLFRKEGQNVTLSCEQNLNHDAMYWYRQDPGQGLRLIYYSQIVNDFQKGDIAEGYSVSREKKESFPLTVTSAQKNPTAFYLCASSIQPVRNGYTFGSGTRLTVV.

V gene TRBV7-3 combines with J gene TRBJ2-1; 9 nucleotides align to TRBD1. The germline CDR1 and CDR2 sequences are SGHTA and FQGTGA. The CDR3 runs to 15 residues. After removal of 4 bases from V and 5 bases from J, the junction contained 6 bases not matched to a gene. The CDR3, as DNA: TGTGCCAGCAGCTCGGACAGGGGAGTTCACAATGAGCAGTTCTTC. The encoded protein is CASSSDRGVHNEQFF.

The rearrangement links TRBV5-1 to TRBJ2-3; 7 nucleotides line up with TRBD2. The V gene end was trimmed by 0 bases and the J gene end by 3 bases; junction bases not matched to a gene: 7. The CDR3 length is 16 residues. The germline V gene encodes CDR1 SGHRS and CDR2 YFSETQ. CDR3 coding DNA: TGCGCCAGCAGCTTGGATCCAGCGGGATCAACAGATACGCAGTATTTT. This sequence encodes CASSLDPAGSTDTQYF. Full variable domain (rest looked up from reference TRBV5-1 and TRBJ2-3): KAGVTQTPRYLIKTRGQQVTLSCSPISGHRSVSWYQQTPGQGLQFLFEYFSETQRNKGNFPGRFSGRQFSNSRSEMNVSTLELGDSALYLCASSLDPAGSTDTQYFGPGTRLTVL.

The chain carries TRBV19 and TRBJ2-3; 10 bases match TRBD2. The CDR3 spans 15 residues. Germline V lookup: CDR1 LNHDA, CDR2 SQIVND (reference sequence). V lost 6 bases, J lost 2 bases, and 5 bases stayed unmatched. The CDR3 sequence: CASSRTSGLTDTQYF. CDR3 nucleotides: TGTGCCAGTAGCCGGACTAGCGGACTCACAGATACGCAGTATTTT. Using reference TRBV19 and TRBJ2-3 for the parts outside the CDR3, the full variable domain is DGGITQSPKYLFRKEGQNVTLSCEQNLNHDAMYWYRQDPGQGLRLIYYSQIVNDFQKGDIAEGYSVSREKKESFPLTVTSAQKNPTAFYLCASSRTSGLTDTQYFGPGTRLTVL.

With regard to this clone: The identical CDR3 is also encoded by other nucleotide sequences in the sample. This rearrangement joins TRBV28 to TRBJ1-3; no reliable D call. This CDR3 has 14 amino acids. Looked up from germline, CDR1 is MDHEN and CDR2 is SYDVKM. Trimming took off 3 bases at V and 1 base at J, with 7 bases between the two ends. CDR3 amino acids: CASSFGSSGNTIYF. The CDR3 coding sequence is TGTGCCAGCAGTTTCGGGAGTTCTGGAAACACCATATATTTT.

The sample holds one count of this clone. The chain couples TRBV5-4 to TRBJ2-3, with 11 bases aligning to TRBD2. The CDR3 contains 15 residues. The junction had 8 bases not matched to a gene; V was cut back by 5 bases and J by 6 bases. From germline, CDR1 is SGHNT and CDR2 YYREEE (reference sequence). The CDR3 spells CASSLTSGVRDTQYF. In nucleotides, the CDR3 is TGTGCCAGCAGTCTGACTAGCGGGGTGCGGGATACGCAGTATTTT.

This clone showed up just a few times. The J gene is TRBJ1-5, the V gene TRBV2; D is unclear. Trimming took off 6 bases at V and 1 base at J, with 13 bases between the two ends. Germline CDR1 reads SNHLY; CDR2 reads FYNNEI. The CDR3 has 15 residues. This CDR3 is CASRVDPSSNQPQHF. The CDR3 DNA follows: TGTGCCAGCAGGGTCGACCCGTCAAGCAATCAGCCCCAGCATTTT.